Presented here are 10 T cell receptor beta chains from one specimen sequenced in a study of blood T cell repertoires in COVID-19 (dated by TCRdb to the early 2020s). Libraries were made using the immunoSEQ multiplex PCR assay. This immuneACCESS table, as held by TCRdb, lists in-frame sequences with V and J called but not all clones. Of the missing ones, under half trace to an unresolved V gene in checked studies; the others have no known cause. Recorded for this sample are some 270,000 clones; more than 65% of them occurred a single time. 15% to 19% of the sample rests with the top ten. Sequencing was done on a sample of peripheral blood. All receptors come from a person aged 65-85 years with COVID-19, enrolled during active disease.

V is TRBV11-2 and J is TRBJ2-7; D call uncertain. V was cut by 5 bases and J by 0 bases, with 17 bases left in between. Germline CDR1 is SGHAT and CDR2 is FQNNGV. CDR3 length equals 16 residues. In DNA, the CDR3 is TGTGCCAGCAGCCCCCTGCGACTTATGAGCTCCTACGAGCAGTACTTC. Encoded protein: CASSPLRLMSSYEQYF.

In this sample, this clone turned up a few times. This chain connects TRBV7-3 to TRBJ2-5; weak D call: TRBD1 (5 bases). Germline loops: CDR1 SGHTA, CDR2 FQGTGA. This CDR3 region has 13 residues. Trimming took off 5 bases at V and 2 bases at J, with 9 bases between the two ends. CDR3 in amino acids: CASSRGLQETQYF. The CDR3 bases are TGTGCCAGCAGCAGGGGATTACAAGAGACCCAGTACTTC.

The J gene is TRBJ2-1, the V gene TRBV10-3; weak D call: TRBD2 (7 bases). Per the germline V gene, CDR1 is ENHRY and CDR2 is SYGVKD. V lost 2 bases to trimming and J lost 0 bases, with 20 bases between them. The CDR3 sequence is 19 residues long. The CDR3: CAISETILLADSSYNEQFF. CDR3 nucleotide sequence: TGTGCCATCAGTGAGACCATCCTTCTAGCGGACAGCTCCTACAATGAGCAGTTCTTC.

The CDR3 sequence: CASSPGFTFGDEKLFF. The CDR3 DNA reads TGTGCCAGCTCACCGGGCTTTACGTTTGGCGATGAAAAACTGTTTTTT. This chain joins TRBV18 and TRBJ1-4; D call uncertain. Germline assignment: CDR1 KGHSH and CDR2 LQKENI. The CDR3 extends over 16 amino acids. Trimming took off 3 bases at V and 6 bases at J, with 17 bases between the two ends.

The genes are TRBV5-1 and TRBJ2-7; D gene ambiguous. Germline V gene sequence: CDR1 SGHRS, CDR2 YFSETQ. V dropped 2 bases and J dropped 3 bases, with 9 bases sitting between them. The CDR3 has 13 residues. CDR3 loop: CASSFRHHYEQYF. CDR3 nucleotides: TGCGCCAGCAGCTTTCGACATCACTACGAGCAGTACTTC.

This chain uses TRBV27 with TRBJ1-1, with 8 bases that match TRBD1. Germline V CDR1 and CDR2: MNHEY, SMNVEV (reference sequence). Unmatched junction bases numbered 5, after V lost 3 bases and J lost 2 bases. CDR3 length: 15 amino acids. CDR3 sequence: CASSLVGQANTEAFF. The CDR3 DNA follows: TGTGCCAGCAGTTTGGTGGGACAGGCTAACACTGAAGCTTTCTTT.

The chain couples TRBV7-6 to TRBJ2-3; 9 bases map to TRBD2. The CDR3 runs to 15 residues. Germline V gene sequence: CDR1 SGHVS, CDR2 FNYEAQ. V lost 6 bases and J lost 6; bases outside the gene matches: 10. The chain's CDR3 is CASRPAGGSMDTQYF. The CDR3 DNA is TGTGCCAGCAGGCCCGCGGGGGGGTCGATGGATACGCAGTATTTT.

V gene TRBV9 combines with J gene TRBJ2-1; a possible D gene is TRBD2 (6 bases). The V end lost 2 bases, the J end lost 2 bases, and 14 bases lay between the germline ends. The CDR3 loop spans 16 amino acids. Germline-derived CDR1 and CDR2 are SGDLS and YYNGEE. The CDR3 loop reads CASSVLGTGAYNEQFF. CDR3 DNA sequence: TGTGCCAGCAGCGTGTTGGGGACGGGAGCCTACAATGAGCAGTTCTTC.

The chain recombines TRBV19 with TRBJ2-1; TRBD2 aligns across 7 bases. Germline-derived CDR1 and CDR2 are LNHDA and SQIVND (reference sequence). There are 11 residues in the CDR3. With V trimmed by 11 bases and J by 9 bases, 7 bases remained unmatched. In DNA form, the CDR3 reads TGTGCCGGGGGTGGGGAGGGTGAGCAGTTCTTC. Translated, it gives CAGGGEGEQFF.

The chain employs TRBV11-1 and TRBJ2-1; 8 positions match TRBD2. Trimming cost V 3 bases and J 0 bases; bases outside gene matches: 4. The CDR3 loop spans 16 amino acids. The V gene's germline CDR1 is SGHAT and CDR2 FQDESV (reference sequence). The CDR3 DNA reads TGTGCCAGCAGCTTGGGCGGGGGGAACTCCTACAATGAGCAGTTCTTC. Protein sequence: CASSLGGGNSYNEQFF.